These 9 T cell receptor beta chains came from one sample sequenced in a study of shared clonotypes between healthy human individuals. Only in-frame clones appear in the TCRdb table, and some are missing; sequencing was by immunoSEQ multiplex PCR. The sample carries more than 2 million clones, 85% to 95% recorded once. The sequenced material came from naive CD4+ T cells sorted from blood. Subset denoted: CD45RA+ positively selected. The receptors stem from a man between 18 and 35 years old in good health.

Comment on this clone: Within the sample, other DNA sequences also encode this same CDR3. This CDR3 is CASSRTSGRTDTQYF. In DNA form, the CDR3 reads TGCGCCAGCAGTAGGACTAGCGGGAGAACAGATACGCAGTATTTT. V and J are TRBV5-1 and TRBJ2-3; TRBD2 matches at 13 bases. Germline lookup yields CDR1 SGHRS and CDR2 YFSETQ. The CDR3 sequence is 15 residues long. V trimming: 5 bases; J trimming: 3 bases; junction bases outside the gene matches: 3.

In this sample, this clone turned up a few times. This may be a read error, as it is one base from a much larger clone. V gene TRBV6-6 combines with J gene TRBJ2-7; D ambiguous. CDR1 is MNHNY, CDR2 SVGAGI, per germline (reference sequence). This CDR3 spans 11 amino acids. With 6 bases removed from V and 0 bases from J, the gap between germline ends came to 3 bases. CDR3 in DNA: TGTGCCAGCAGCCACTCCTACGAGCAGTACTTC. As protein: CASSHSYEQYF.

The chain uses TRBV25-1 and TRBJ1-2; D unclear. Between the trimmed V and J ends, which lost 6 bases and 4 bases, there was a span of 9 bases. From germline, CDR1 is MGHDK and CDR2 SYGVNS. The CDR3 length is 12 residues. The chain's CDR3 is CASSETFYGYTF. In DNA form, the CDR3 reads TGTGCCAGCAGCGAAACATTCTATGGCTACACCTTC.

The J gene is TRBJ1-5, the V gene TRBV6-5; D possibly corresponds to TRBD1 (5 bases). This CDR3 is built from 14 residues. Germline CDR1 is MNHEY and CDR2 is SVGAGI. V shed 5 bases and J shed 4 bases, with 12 bases lying between them. CDR3 in DNA: TGTGCCAGCAGTCCCCGGGACGGTAATCAGCCCCAGCATTTT. It yields the protein CASSPRDGNQPQHF.

V is TRBV5-6 and J is TRBJ1-1; weak D call: TRBD1 (5 bases). The germline V gene encodes CDR1 SGHDT and CDR2 YYEEEE. The CDR3 is 16 residues long. Deletions cut 4 bases from V and 3 bases from J, with 19 bases between. As DNA, the CDR3 is TGTGCCAGCAGCCAAGAACAGGCCCTGGGGGACACTGAAGCTTTCTTT. Protein product: CASSQEQALGDTEAFF.

The table lists this clone with a count of one. This chain uses TRBV6-1 with TRBJ1-3; unclear D gene. The V gene lost 10 bases and the J gene lost 0 bases, with 16 bases spanning the gap. The CDR3 contains 15 residues. Germline lookup yields CDR1 MNHNS and CDR2 SASEGT. DNA of the CDR3: TGTGCCATCCAACGGACCGGAGTCTCTGGAAACACCATATATTTT. Its protein is CAIQRTGVSGNTIYF.

The rearrangement links TRBV5-4 to TRBJ2-2; the D gene is possibly TRBD2 (6 bases). The V and J ends lost 1 base and 0 bases respectively, with 10 bases between them. Germline V gives CDR1 SGHNT, CDR2 YYREEE (reference sequence). This CDR3 contains 16 residues. In nucleotides, the CDR3 is TGTGCCAGCAGCTTGCTTGGGGGGACGAACACCGGGGAGCTGTTTTTT. This encodes CASSLLGGTNTGELFF.

The rearrangement joins TRBV7-2 to TRBJ1-4; 8 bases fit TRBD1. This CDR3 region has 15 residues. Per the germline V gene, CDR1 is SGHTA and CDR2 is FQGNSA. The V segment lost 6 bases and the J segment 3 bases; nucleotides outside the gene matches: 6. CDR3 nucleotide sequence: TGTGCCAGCAGTCGGACAGGGTCATCTAATGAAAAACTGTTTTTT. This gives the protein CASSRTGSSNEKLFF.

This clone was seen a few times. The chain couples TRBV2 to TRBJ1-2; no clear D gene. The CDR3 length is 15 residues. In germline, CDR1 is SNHLY, CDR2 FYNNEI. Trimming took 5 bases from V and 4 from J, leaving 17 bases between them. This CDR3 reads CASSPSGRGSYGYTF. CDR3 DNA: TGTGCCAGCAGTCCAAGTGGTCGGGGTAGCTATGGCTACACCTTC.